The clone carrying this T cell receptor (beta chain) has just a few counts. Its matching antigen is unknown. The sample is drawn from a study of T-cell memory formation after mild COVID-19. Study information: TCR clustering was largely donor specific. Study-wide findings and caveats: Clones that contracted from day 15 to 85 were balanced CD4/CD8, while later expanders leaned CD4+.

Employing constant-segment primers, 5'RACE generated TCR alpha and TCR beta cDNA libraries bearing sample barcodes and UMIs. TCRdb re-analysed the 5' RACE reads in MiXCR, keeping a single row per CDR3 protein. The repertoire holds 250,000 to 300,000 distinct CDR3 sequences, 15% to 20% seen once, with more than 20% in the top ten. Germline trimming cut 5 bases from V and 0 bases from J; bases unmatched to any gene: 6. The CDR3 consists of 16 residues. Germline V gives CDR1 SGHTA, CDR2 FQGTGA. The rearrangement joins TRBV7-3 to TRBJ2-2; 7 bases are shared with TRBD1. The TCR was taken from a man between 18 and 29 years old who had mild COVID-19 (a few samples of this study predate the infection). Cell type and time point are not known. Sequencing used PBMCs or a T cell subset sorted from them (not recorded which). CDR3 residues: CASSARQGSNTGELFF. CDR3 bases: TGTGCCAGCAGCGCCAGACAGGGATCGAACACCGGGGAGCTGTTTTTT.